The next 9 T cell receptor beta chains were all read from a single sample in a study of long-term antiretroviral therapy in people with HIV. This was the immunoSEQ v3.0 assay at survey level. Libraries were prepared by immunoSEQ multiplex PCR; TCRdb keeps only in-frame clonotypes and omits some of them. The top ten hold around 4% of the sample, which has 25,000 to 30,000 clones, roughly 90% seen once. Sequencing used unsorted PBMCs, obtained 0.5 years after starting antiretroviral therapy. The origin of the receptors is a woman in her late teens or twenties with HIV.

The V and J genes are TRBV9 and TRBJ2-7; 7 positions match TRBD2. Losses at the gene ends were 3 bases for V and 6 bases for J; bases not matched to a gene: 6. CDR1 and CDR2 from the germline V gene are SGDLS and YYNGEE. There are 13 residues in the CDR3. The chain's CDR3 is CASSDAGEGEQYF. The CDR3 DNA is TGTGCCAGCAGCGACGCGGGGGAGGGCGAGCAGTACTTC.

This chain joins TRBV27 and TRBJ2-1; 10 nucleotides match TRBD2. CDR1 and CDR2 from the germline V gene are MNHEY and SMNVEV (reference sequence). V trimming: 2 bases; J trimming: 6 bases; junction bases outside the gene matches: 10. CDR3 length: 17 amino acids. CDR3 DNA sequence: TGTGCCAGCAGTTTAATAACTAGCGGGATCCCGGGCAATGAGCAGTTCTTC. Protein: CASSLITSGIPGNEQFF.

The chain carries TRBV11-1 and TRBJ1-2; D is uncertain. Germline values: CDR1 SGHAT, CDR2 FQDESV (reference sequence). The CDR3 has 13 residues. V lost 2 bases, J lost 0 bases, and 4 bases lay in between. The CDR3 DNA is TGTGCCAGCAGCTTATACTCTAACTATGGCTACACCTTC. Encoded protein: CASSLYSNYGYTF.

CDR3 region: CASSSQDRVETQYF. CDR3 bases: TGTGCCAGCAGCTCGCAAGACAGGGTGGAGACCCAGTACTTC. V usage is TRBV7-9 and J usage is TRBJ2-5, with 7 bases fitting TRBD1. The V gene's germline CDR1 is SEHNR and CDR2 FQNEAQ (reference sequence). The V and J ends lost 4 bases and 5 bases, in that order; junction bases with no gene match: 7. The CDR3 sequence is 14 residues long.

The V call is TRBV7-6, the J call TRBJ2-2; 8 bases map to TRBD1. The CDR3 extends over 15 amino acids. Germline trimming cut 5 bases from V and 4 bases from J; bases unmatched to any gene: 6. Germline loops: CDR1 SGHVS, CDR2 FNYEAQ. Here the CDR3 reads CASSQQGVGTGELFF. CDR3 in DNA: TGTGCCAGCAGCCAACAGGGGGTGGGCACCGGGGAGCTGTTTTTT. Together with reference TRBV7-6 and TRBJ2-2, the CDR3 gives the full variable domain: GAGVSQSPRYKVTKRGQDVALRCDPISGHVSLYWYRQALGQGPEFLTYFNYEAQQDKSGLPNDRFSAERPEGSISTLTIQRTEQRDSAMYRCASSQQGVGTGELFFGEGSRLTVL.

This clone was seen a single time. V usage is TRBV27 and J usage is TRBJ1-1; D is unresolved. Trimming pared 7 bases from V and 0 bases from J, leaving 15 bases between. Germline loops: CDR1 MNHEY, CDR2 SMNVEV (reference sequence). The CDR3 is 15 residues long. The chain's CDR3 is CASTQERFMNTEAFF. For the CDR3, the DNA is TGTGCCAGCACCCAAGAGAGATTCATGAACACTGAAGCTTTCTTT.

The CDR3 nucleotides are TGTGCCAGCAGCTTAATCTCGGGGCTGTTCTACAATGAGCAGTTCTTC. It translates to CASSLISGLFYNEQFF. This chain joins TRBV7-2 and TRBJ2-1, with D perhaps matching TRBD1 or TRBD2 (5 bases each). In germline, CDR1 is SGHTA, CDR2 FQGNSA. There are 16 residues in the CDR3. Trimming shortened V by 2 bases and J by 3 bases, and 14 bases separated the two germline ends.

Only one count was recorded for this clone. The rearrangement uses TRBV4-3 and TRBJ2-7; TRBD2 matches 13 bases. This CDR3 region has 15 residues. Losses at the gene ends were 5 bases for V and 7 bases for J; bases not matched to a gene: 8. Germline lookup yields CDR1 LGHNA and CDR2 YSLEER. This CDR3 reads CASSERLAGGGEQYF. Written as DNA, the CDR3 is TGCGCCAGCAGCGAGCGACTAGCGGGGGGTGGGGAGCAGTACTTC.

This chain joins TRBV19 and TRBJ2-7, with 10 bases matching TRBD1. This CDR3 has 15 amino acids. Losses at the gene ends were 2 bases for V and 2 bases for J; bases not matched to a gene: 3. Germline assignment: CDR1 LNHDA and CDR2 SQIVND (reference sequence). For the CDR3, the DNA is TGTGCCAGTAGTATAATAGGGACAGGGGCCTACGAGCAGTACTTC. This translates into CASSIIGTGAYEQYF.